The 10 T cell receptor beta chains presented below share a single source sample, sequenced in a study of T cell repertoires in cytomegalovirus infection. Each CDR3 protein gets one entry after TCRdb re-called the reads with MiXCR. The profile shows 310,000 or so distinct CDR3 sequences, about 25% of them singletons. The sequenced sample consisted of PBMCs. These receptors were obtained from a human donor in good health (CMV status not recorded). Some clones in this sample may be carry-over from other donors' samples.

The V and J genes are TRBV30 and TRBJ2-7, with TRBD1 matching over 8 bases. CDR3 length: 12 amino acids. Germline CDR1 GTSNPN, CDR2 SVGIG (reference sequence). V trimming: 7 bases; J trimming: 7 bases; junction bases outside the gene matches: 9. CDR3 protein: CALRTGPGEQYF. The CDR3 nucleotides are TGTGCCTTACGGACAGGGCCGGGAGAGCAGTACTTC.

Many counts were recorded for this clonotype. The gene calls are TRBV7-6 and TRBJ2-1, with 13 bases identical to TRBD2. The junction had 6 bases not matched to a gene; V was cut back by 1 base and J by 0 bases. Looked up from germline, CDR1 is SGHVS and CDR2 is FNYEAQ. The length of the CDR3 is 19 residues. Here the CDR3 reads CASSLVTSGRVSSYNEQFF. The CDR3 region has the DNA TGTGCCAGCAGCTTAGTAACTAGCGGGAGGGTTTCCTCCTACAATGAGCAGTTCTTC.

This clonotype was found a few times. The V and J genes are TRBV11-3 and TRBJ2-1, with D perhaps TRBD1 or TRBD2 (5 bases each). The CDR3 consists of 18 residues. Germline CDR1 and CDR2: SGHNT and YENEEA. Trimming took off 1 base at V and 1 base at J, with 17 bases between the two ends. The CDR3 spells CASSLGGMRVMSYNEQFF. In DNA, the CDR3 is TGTGCCAGCAGCTTAGGGGGGATGCGGGTCATGTCCTACAATGAGCAGTTCTTC.

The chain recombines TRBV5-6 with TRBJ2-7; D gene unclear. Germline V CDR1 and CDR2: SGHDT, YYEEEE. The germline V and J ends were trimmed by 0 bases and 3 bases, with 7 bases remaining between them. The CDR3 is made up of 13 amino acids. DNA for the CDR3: TGTGCCAGCAGCTTGGGACGTCTCTACGAGCAGTACGTC. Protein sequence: CASSLGRLYEQYV.

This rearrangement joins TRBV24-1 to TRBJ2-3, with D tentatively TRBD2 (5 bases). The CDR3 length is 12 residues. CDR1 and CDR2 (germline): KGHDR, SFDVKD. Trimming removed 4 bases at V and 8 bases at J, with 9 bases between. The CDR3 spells CATSDLRGTQYF. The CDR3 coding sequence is TGTGCCACCAGTGACCTCCGGGGTACGCAGTATTTT.

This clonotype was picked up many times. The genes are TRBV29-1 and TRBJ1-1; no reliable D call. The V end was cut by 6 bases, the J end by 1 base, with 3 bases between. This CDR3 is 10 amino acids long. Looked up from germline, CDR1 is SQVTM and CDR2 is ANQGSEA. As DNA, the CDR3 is TGCAGCGTAAAGAACACTGAAGCTTTCTTT. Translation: CSVKNTEAFF.

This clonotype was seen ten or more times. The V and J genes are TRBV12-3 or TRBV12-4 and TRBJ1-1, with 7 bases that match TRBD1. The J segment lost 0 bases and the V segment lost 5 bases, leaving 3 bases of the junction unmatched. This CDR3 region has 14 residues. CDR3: CASSAGTVNTEAFF. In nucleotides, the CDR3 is TGTGCCAGCAGTGCCGGGACAGTGAACACTGAAGCTTTCTTT.

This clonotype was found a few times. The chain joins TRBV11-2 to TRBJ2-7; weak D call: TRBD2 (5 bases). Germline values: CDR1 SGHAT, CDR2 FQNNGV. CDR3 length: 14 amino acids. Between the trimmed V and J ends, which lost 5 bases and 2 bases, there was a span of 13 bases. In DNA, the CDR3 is TGTGCCAGCAGCCGAGAGGGCTCAGCCTACGAGCAGTACTTC. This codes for CASSREGSAYEQYF. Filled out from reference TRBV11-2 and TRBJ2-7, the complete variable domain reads EAGVAQSPRYKIIEKRQSVAFWCNPISGHATLYWYQQILGQGPKLLIQFQNNGVVDDSQLPKDRFSAERLKGVDSTLKIQPAKLEDSAVYLCASSREGSAYEQYFGPGTRLTVT.

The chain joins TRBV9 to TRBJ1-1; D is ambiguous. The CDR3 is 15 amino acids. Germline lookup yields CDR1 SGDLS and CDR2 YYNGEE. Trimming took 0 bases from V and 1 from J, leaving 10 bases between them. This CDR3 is CASSVGTLGNTEAFF. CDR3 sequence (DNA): TGTGCCAGCAGCGTAGGGACCTTGGGGAACACTGAAGCTTTCTTT. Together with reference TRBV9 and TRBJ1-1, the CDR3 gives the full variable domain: DSGVTQTPKHLITATGQRVTLRCSPRSGDLSVYWYQQSLDQGLQFLIQYYNGEERAKGNILERFSAQQFPDLHSELNLSSLELGDSALYFCASSVGTLGNTEAFFGQGTRLTVV.

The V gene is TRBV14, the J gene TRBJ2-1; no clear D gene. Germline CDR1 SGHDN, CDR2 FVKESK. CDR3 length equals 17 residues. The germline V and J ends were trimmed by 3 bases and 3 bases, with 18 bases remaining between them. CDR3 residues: CASSHLKGSPDYNEQFF. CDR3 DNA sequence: TGTGCCAGCAGCCATTTGAAGGGCTCCCCCGACTACAATGAGCAGTTCTTC.